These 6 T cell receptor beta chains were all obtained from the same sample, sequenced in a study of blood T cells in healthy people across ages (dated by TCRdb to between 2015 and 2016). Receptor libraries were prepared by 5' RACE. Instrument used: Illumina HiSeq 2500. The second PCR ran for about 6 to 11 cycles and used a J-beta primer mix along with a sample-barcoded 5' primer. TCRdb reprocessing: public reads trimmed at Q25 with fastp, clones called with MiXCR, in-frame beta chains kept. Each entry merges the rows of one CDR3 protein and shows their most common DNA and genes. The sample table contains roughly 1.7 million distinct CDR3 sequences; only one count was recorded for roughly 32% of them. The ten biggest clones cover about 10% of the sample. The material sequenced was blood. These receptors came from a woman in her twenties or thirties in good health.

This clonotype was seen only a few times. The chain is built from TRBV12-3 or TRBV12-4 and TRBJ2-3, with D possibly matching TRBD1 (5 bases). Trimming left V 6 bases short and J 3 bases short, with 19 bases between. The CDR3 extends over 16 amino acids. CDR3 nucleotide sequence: TGTGCCAGCAGGCGGACGACAGATGATCGTACAGATACGCAGTATTTT. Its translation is CASRRTTDDRTDTQYF.

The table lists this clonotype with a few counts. The CDR3 region has the DNA TGTGCCAGCAGTTCAACCAGGGAACGCTATGGCTACACCTTC. Its protein is CASSSTRERYGYTF. The chain links TRBV12-3 or TRBV12-4 to TRBJ1-2; D possibly corresponds to TRBD1 (5 bases). V was shortened by 4 bases and J by 4 bases, with 13 bases between the two germline ends. The CDR3 is made up of 14 amino acids.

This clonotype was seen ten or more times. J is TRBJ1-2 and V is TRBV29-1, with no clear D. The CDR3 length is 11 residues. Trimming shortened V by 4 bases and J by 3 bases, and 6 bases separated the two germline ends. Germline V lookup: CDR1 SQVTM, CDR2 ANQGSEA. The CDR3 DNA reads TGCAGCGTTGGGCAGGACTATGGCTACACCTTC. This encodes CSVGQDYGYTF.

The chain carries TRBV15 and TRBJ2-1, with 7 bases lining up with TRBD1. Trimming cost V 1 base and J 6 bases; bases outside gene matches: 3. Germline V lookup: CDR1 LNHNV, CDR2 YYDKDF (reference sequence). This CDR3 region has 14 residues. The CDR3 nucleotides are TGTGCCACCAGCAGAGGACAGGGTGTCAATGAGCAGTTCTTC. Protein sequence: CATSRGQGVNEQFF.

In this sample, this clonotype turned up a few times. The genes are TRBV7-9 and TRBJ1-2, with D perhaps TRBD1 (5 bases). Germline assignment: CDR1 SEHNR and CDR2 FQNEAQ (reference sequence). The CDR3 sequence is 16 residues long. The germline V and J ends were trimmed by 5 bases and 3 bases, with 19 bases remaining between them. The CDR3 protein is CASSGVLQARDYGYTF. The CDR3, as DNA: TGTGCCAGCAGCGGGGTGCTACAGGCTCGAGACTATGGCTACACCTTC. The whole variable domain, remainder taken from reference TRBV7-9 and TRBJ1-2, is DTGVSQNPRHKITKRGQNVTFRCDPISEHNRLYWYRQTLGQGPEFLTYFQNEAQLEKSRLLSDRFSAERPKGSFSTLEIQRTEQGDSAMYLCASSGVLQARDYGYTFGSGTRLTVV.

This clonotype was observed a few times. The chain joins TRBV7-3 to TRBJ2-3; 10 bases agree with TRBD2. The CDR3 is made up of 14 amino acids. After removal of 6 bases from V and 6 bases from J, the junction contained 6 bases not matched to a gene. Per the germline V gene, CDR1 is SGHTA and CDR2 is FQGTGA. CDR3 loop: CASRAGTSADTQYF. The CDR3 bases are TGTGCCAGCAGAGCCGGGACTAGCGCTGATACGCAGTATTTT.